These 11 T cell receptor beta chains were all obtained from the same sample, sequenced in a study of monozygotic twins with inflammatory bowel disease. TCRdb re-called the 5' RACE reads; every CDR3 protein appears as one record, without DNA. The table for this sample gives 440,000 or so distinct CDR3 sequences. Sequencing was carried out using blood. The source is a human donor with ulcerative colitis or Crohn's disease, or a healthy co-twin of an affected twin (not recorded which).

The J gene is TRBJ2-5, the V gene TRBV29-1; TCRdb selects TRBD1, and the lack of DNA leaves this call unchecked. The CDR3 sequence is 13 residues long. Looked up from germline, CDR1 is SQVTM and CDR2 is ANQGSEA. The CDR3 here is CSVGDRAKETQNF.

V usage is TRBV5-1 and J usage is TRBJ1-3; TCRdb designates TRBD1, a call that cannot be tested without DNA. The CDR3 runs to 16 residues. CDR1 is SGHRS and CDR2 is YFSETQ in the germline V gene. The CDR3 protein is CASSLGQGAYGNTIYF.

The V call is TRBV6-1, the J call TRBJ2-5; TCRdb lists TRBD2, though no DNA is available to test this call. This CDR3 comprises 16 residues. Germline V CDR1 and CDR2: MNHNS, SASEGT. The CDR3 sequence is CASSLSGTSGQETQYF.

The chain is built from TRBV12-3 or TRBV12-4 and TRBJ1-1; the D call of TRBD1 rests on TCRdb alone, since no DNA is present to check it. This CDR3 spans 16 amino acids. The chain's CDR3 is CASSRGQGRRGTEAFF.

The chain links TRBV20-1 to TRBJ1-1; TCRdb's D call, TRBD1, is unchecked because there is no DNA. Germline values: CDR1 DFQATT, CDR2 SNEGSKA (reference sequence). The CDR3 has 11 residues. The CDR3 loop is CSGQGNTEAFF.

The chain has TRBV4-1 and TRBJ2-7. The CDR3 covers 14 residues. From germline, CDR1 is MGHRA and CDR2 YSYEKL. CDR3 protein: CASSQSTGSYEQYF.

The V and J genes are TRBV5-1 and TRBJ2-7; TCRdb's D call, TRBD1, is unchecked because there is no DNA. The germline V gene has CDR1 SGHRS and CDR2 YFSETQ. CDR3 size: 13 residues. This CDR3 is CASSGAQIYEQYF.

This sequence joins TRBV20-1 and TRBJ2-5; the TRBD2 assignment by TCRdb is unverifiable without DNA. CDR3 size: 14 residues. Germline CDR1 reads DFQATT; CDR2 reads SNEGSKA (reference sequence). CDR3 amino acids: CSARTLAGLQTQYF.

The gene calls are TRBV19 and TRBJ1-2. There are 13 residues in the CDR3. Germline CDR1 and CDR2: LNHDA and SQIVND (reference sequence). CDR3 in amino acids: CASSNSGLLGYTF.

The chain joins TRBV9 to TRBJ2-2; TCRdb designates TRBD2, a call that cannot be tested without DNA. This CDR3 has 18 residues. CDR1 and CDR2 (germline): SGDLS, YYNGEE. The CDR3 reads CASSAAFEGGTKAGELFF.

The CDR3 reads CASSILGPDTQYF. The V gene is TRBV7-9, the J gene TRBJ2-3. Germline assignment: CDR1 SEHNR and CDR2 FQNEAQ (reference sequence). This CDR3 region has 13 residues.